This TCR beta chain was documented in a study of T-cell memory formation after mild COVID-19. Study results and caveats: Clones that got smaller from day 15 to 85 had even CD4/CD8, while clones growing later tipped toward CD4+.

Germline V gives CDR1 SGHTA, CDR2 FQGNSA. V lost 7 bases, J lost 4 bases, and 10 bases lay in between. CDR3 length: 13 residues. A note on this clonotype: The antigen is unknown.

TCRdb processed the 5' RACE reads anew with MiXCR; each CDR3 protein has one entry. The sample records around 470,000 distinct CDR3 sequences, 20% being singletons. This chain links TRBV7-2 with TRBJ2-2; D is unclear. This clonotype was sampled from an adult woman who had mild COVID-19 (a few samples of this study predate the infection). Cell type and time point are not known. The specimen was PBMCs or a T cell subset sorted from them (not recorded which). CDR3 in DNA: TGTGCCAGCACTGTTTGGAGCACCGGGGAGCTGTTTTTT. This sequence encodes CASTVWSTGELFF.